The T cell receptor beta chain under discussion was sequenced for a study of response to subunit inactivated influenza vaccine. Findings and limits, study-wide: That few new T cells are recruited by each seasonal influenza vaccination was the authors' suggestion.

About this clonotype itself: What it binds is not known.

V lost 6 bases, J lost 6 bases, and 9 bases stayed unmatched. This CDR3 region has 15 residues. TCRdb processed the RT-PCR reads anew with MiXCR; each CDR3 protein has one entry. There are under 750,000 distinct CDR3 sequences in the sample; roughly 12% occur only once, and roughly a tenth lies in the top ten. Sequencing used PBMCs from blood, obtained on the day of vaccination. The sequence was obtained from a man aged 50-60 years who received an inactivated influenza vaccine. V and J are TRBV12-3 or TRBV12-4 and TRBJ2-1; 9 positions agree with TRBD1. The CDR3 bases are TGTGCCAGCAGCCTTCGGACAGGGGTGGTCAATGAGCAGTTCTTC. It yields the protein CASSLRTGVVNEQFF.